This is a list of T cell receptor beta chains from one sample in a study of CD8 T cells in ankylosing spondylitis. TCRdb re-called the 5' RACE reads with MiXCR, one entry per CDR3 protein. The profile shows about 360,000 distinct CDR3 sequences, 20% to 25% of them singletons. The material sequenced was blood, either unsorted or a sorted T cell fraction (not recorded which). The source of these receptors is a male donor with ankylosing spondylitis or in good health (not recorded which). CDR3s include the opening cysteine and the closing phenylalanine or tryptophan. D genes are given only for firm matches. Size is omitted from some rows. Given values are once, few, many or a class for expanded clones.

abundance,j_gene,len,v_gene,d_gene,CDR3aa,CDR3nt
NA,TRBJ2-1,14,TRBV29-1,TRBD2,CSVEVAGGDNEQFF,TGCAGCGTTGAAGTCGCGGGGGGGGACAATGAGCAGTTCTTC
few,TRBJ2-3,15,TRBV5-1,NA,CASSLAGTGGDTQYF,TGCGCCAGCAGCTTGGCTGGCACAGGTGGAGATACGCAGTATTTT
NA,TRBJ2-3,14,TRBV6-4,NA,CASSPRGATDTQYF,TGTGCCAGCAGCCCACGGGGGGCCACAGATACGCAGTATTTT
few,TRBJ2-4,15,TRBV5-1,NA,CASSPSGQGENIQYF,TGCGCCAGCAGCCCCTCTGGGCAGGGTGAGAACATTCAGTACTTC
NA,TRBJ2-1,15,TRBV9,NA,CASSVGGDPYNEQFF,TGTGCCAGCAGCGTAGGGGGGGACCCCTACAATGAGCAGTTCTTC
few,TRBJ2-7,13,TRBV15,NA,CATSGSGLREQYF,TGTGCCACCAGCGGATCGGGTCTCCGGGAGCAGTACTTC
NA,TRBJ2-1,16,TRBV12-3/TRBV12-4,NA,CASSLLLQGGNNEQFF,TGTGCCAGCAGTTTACTCTTACAGGGTGGCAACAATGAGCAGTTCTTC
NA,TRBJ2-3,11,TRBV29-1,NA,CSAQAPDTQYF,TGCAGCGCGCAAGCCCCAGATACGCAGTATTTT
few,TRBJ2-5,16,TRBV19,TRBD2,CASRQFRGSGEETQYF,TGTGCCAGTAGGCAATTCCGCGGGAGCGGGGAAGAGACCCAGTACTTC
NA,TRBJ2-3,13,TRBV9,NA,CASSVGAQDTQYF,TGTGCCAGCAGCGTAGGGGCCCAGGATACGCAGTATTTT
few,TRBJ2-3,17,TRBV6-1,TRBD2,CASSVGLAGSSTDTQYF,TGTGCCAGCTCCGTAGGGCTAGCGGGGTCTAGCACAGATACGCAGTATTTT
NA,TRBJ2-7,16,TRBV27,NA,CASSFAVGGGSYEQYF,TGTGCCAGCAGTTTCGCAGTCGGGGGTGGCTCCTACGAGCAGTACTTC
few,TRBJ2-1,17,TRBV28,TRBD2,CASSLNIAGGPYNEQFF,TGTGCCAGCAGTTTAAACATAGCGGGGGGCCCCTACAATGAGCAGTTCTTC
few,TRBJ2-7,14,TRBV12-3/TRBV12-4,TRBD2,CASSRLAGGGEQYF,TGTGCCAGCAGCCGACTAGCGGGGGGGGGCGAGCAGTACTTC
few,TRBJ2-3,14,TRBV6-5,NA,CASSYSAEPDTQYF,TGTGCCAGCAGTTACTCGGCCGAGCCAGATACGCAGTATTTT
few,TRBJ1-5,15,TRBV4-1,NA,CASSQGAGRGQPQHF,TGCGCCAGCAGCCAAGGAGCAGGGCGGGGACAGCCCCAGCATTTT
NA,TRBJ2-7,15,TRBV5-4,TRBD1,CASSATGTGDHEQYF,TGTGCCAGCAGCGCCACCGGGACAGGGGACCACGAGCAGTACTTC
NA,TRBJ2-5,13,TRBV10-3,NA,CAISDGIQETQYF,TGTGCCATCAGTGACGGGATTCAAGAGACCCAGTACTTC
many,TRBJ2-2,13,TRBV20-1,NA,CSSRNPDTGELFF,TGCAGTTCCCGAAACCCGGACACCGGGGAGCTGTTTTTT
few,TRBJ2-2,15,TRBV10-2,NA,CASRGDTENTGELFF,TGCGCCAGCAGGGGGGATACAGAGAACACCGGGGAGCTGTTTTTT
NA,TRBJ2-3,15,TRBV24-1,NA,CATSDLDIDTDTQYF,TGTGCCACCAGTGACCTTGACATCGACACAGATACGCAGTATTTT
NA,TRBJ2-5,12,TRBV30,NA,CAWRTVQETQYF,TGTGCCTGGAGAACCGTGCAAGAGACCCAGTACTTC
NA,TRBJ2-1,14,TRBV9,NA,CASSVVGGPGEQFF,TGTGCCAGCAGCGTAGTTGGGGGCCCAGGGGAGCAGTTCTTC
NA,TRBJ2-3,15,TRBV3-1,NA,CASSQGIGSADTQYF,TGTGCCAGCAGCCAGGGTATCGGGTCCGCAGATACGCAGTATTTT
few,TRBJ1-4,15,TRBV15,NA,CATSRGNRGYEKLFF,TGTGCCACCAGCAGAGGGAATCGGGGCTATGAAAAACTGTTTTTT
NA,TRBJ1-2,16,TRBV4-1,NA,CASSQDPGGVNYGYTF,TGCGCCAGCAGCCAAGATCCGGGGGGAGTAAACTATGGCTACACCTTC
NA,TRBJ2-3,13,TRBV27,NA,CASSPFAADTQYF,TGTGCCAGCAGTCCTTTTGCGGCGGATACGCAGTATTTT
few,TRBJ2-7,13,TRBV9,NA,CASSVGTSYEQYF,TGTGCCAGCAGCGTAGGGACGTCCTACGAGCAGTACTTC
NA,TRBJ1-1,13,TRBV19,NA,CASSTEMNTEAFF,TGTGCCAGTAGTACGGAGATGAACACTGAAGCTTTCTTT
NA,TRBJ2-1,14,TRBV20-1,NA,CSARASGPYNEQFF,TGCAGTGCTAGAGCGAGCGGTCCCTACAATGAGCAGTTCTTC
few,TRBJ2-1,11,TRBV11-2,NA,CASSGAGPPLF,TGTGCCAGCAGCGGGGCGGGCCCCCCCCTCTTC
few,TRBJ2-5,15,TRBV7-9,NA,CASSSKIAIEETQYF,TGTGCCAGCAGCTCCAAGATAGCGATTGAAGAGACCCAGTACTTC
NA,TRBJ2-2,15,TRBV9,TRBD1,CASSVGGTGNAELFF,TGTGCCAGCAGCGTAGGTGGGACAGGGAACGCGGAGCTGTTTTTT
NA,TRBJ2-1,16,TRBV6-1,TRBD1,CASSEVGDRGYNEQFF,TGTGCCAGCAGTGAAGTGGGGGACAGGGGCTACAATGAGCAGTTCTTC
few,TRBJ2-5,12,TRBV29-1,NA,CSVVRIGETQYF,TGCAGCGTTGTAAGGATTGGGGAGACCCAGTACTTC
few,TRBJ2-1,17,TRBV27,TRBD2,CASSSRPTSGGLNEQFF,TGTGCCAGCAGTTCTCGCCCGACTAGCGGGGGGCTAAATGAGCAGTTCTTC
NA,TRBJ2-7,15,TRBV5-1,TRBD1,CASSLLPGQGREQYF,TGCGCCAGCAGCTTGCTACCGGGACAGGGCCGCGAGCAGTACTTC
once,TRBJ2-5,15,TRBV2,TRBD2,CASRETGLAQETQYF,TGTGCCAGCAGGGAAACGGGACTAGCGCAAGAGACCCAGTACTTC
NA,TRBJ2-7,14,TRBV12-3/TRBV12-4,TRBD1,CASKQQGASYEQYF,TGTGCCAGCAAACAACAGGGGGCTTCTTACGAGCAGTACTTC
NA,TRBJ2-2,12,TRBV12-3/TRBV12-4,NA,CASTPPTGELFF,TGTGCCAGCACCCCGCCCACCGGGGAGCTGTTTTTT
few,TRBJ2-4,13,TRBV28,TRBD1,CASRSTGWDIQYF,TGTGCCAGCAGATCGACAGGGTGGGACATTCAGTACTTC
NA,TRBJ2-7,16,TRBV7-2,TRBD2,CASSLERLAGGYEQYF,TGTGCCAGCAGCTTAGAACGACTAGCGGGGGGCTACGAGCAGTACTTC
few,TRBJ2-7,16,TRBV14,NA,CASSGWGQGMSYEQYF,TGTGCCAGCAGCGGCTGGGGGCAGGGTATGTCCTACGAGCAGTACTTC
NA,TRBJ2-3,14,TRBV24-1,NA,CATSDFENPDTQYF,TGTGCCACCAGTGATTTTGAAAATCCAGATACGCAGTATTTT
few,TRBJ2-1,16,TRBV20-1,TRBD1,CSASASRDRGRNEQFF,TGCAGTGCTAGCGCTAGCCGGGACAGGGGGCGCAATGAGCAGTTCTTC
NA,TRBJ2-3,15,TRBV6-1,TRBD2,CASSISGGLTDTQYF,TGTGCCAGCAGCATCAGCGGGGGTCTCACAGATACGCAGTATTTT
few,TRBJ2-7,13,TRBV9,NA,CASSPRDSHEQYF,TGTGCCAGCAGCCCCAGGGACTCTCACGAGCAGTACTTC
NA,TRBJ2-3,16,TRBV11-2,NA,CASSSVSGPYADTQYF,TGTGCCAGCAGCAGCGTGAGCGGGCCATACGCAGATACGCAGTATTTT
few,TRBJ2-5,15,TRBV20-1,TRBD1,CSARDLRTGGETQYF,TGCAGTGCTAGAGATCTACGGACAGGCGGTGAGACCCAGTACTTC